The entry below gives a single TCR beta chain sequence along with its context. Its antigen is as yet unknown. The record originates from a study of post-analysis software for immune sequencing data. Study details: Courses of disease covered relapsing-remitting, secondary progressive and progressive-relapsing multiple sclerosis. Findings and limits, study-wide: Among 5 or 6 TRBV segments more frequent in patients than controls were TRBV5-6, TRBV5-1 and TRBV20-1. Same-batch preparations were strongly co-clustered by F measure.

The library was made from cDNA and included unique molecular identifiers. When about 1 to 11 million T cells were used, they gave 500,000 or so cDNA molecules. TCRdb called the PCR reads again in MiXCR, with one record for every CDR3 protein. The data hold some 700,000 distinct CDR3 sequences, with 55% to 60% observed a single time. Germline lookup yields CDR1 MDHEN and CDR2 SYDVKM. The CDR3 has 17 amino acids. Trimming at V came to 6 bases and at J to 5 bases, leaving 8 bases not matched to a gene. The chain links TRBV28 to TRBJ2-2; 14 nucleotides line up with TRBD2. What was sequenced was blood. This TCR came from a girl aged 2 to 9 with multiple sclerosis. CDR3 region: CASSGSGLAGVTGELFF. CDR3 in DNA: TGTGCCAGCAGCGGATCGGGACTAGCGGGAGTTACCGGGGAGCTGTTTTTT.